One sample yielded the 13 T cell receptor beta chains listed below, sequenced in a study of blood T cell repertoires in COVID-19. Libraries were prepared by immunoSEQ multiplex PCR; TCRdb keeps only in-frame clonotypes and omits some of them. The table has about 350,000 clones, 88% seen once. The sample was PBMCs or T cells enriched from blood (not recorded which). These receptors came from a woman aged 25 to 39 who had been exposed to COVID-19.

The rearrangement uses TRBV18 and TRBJ2-1; the D gene is possibly TRBD1 (6 bases). Germline CDR1 reads KGHSH; CDR2 reads LQKENI. The CDR3 length is 15 residues. V was cut by 3 bases and J by 0 bases, with 9 bases left in between. CDR3 nucleotide sequence: TGTGCCAGCTCACCGGACAGACGCTCCTACAATGAGCAGTTCTTC. This translates into CASSPDRRSYNEQFF.

The chain is built from TRBV11-3 and TRBJ2-7; the match to TRBD2 covers 12 bases. The CDR3 totals 17 residues. Germline CDR1 and CDR2: SGHNT and YENEEA. Losses at the gene ends were 2 bases for V and 9 bases for J; bases not matched to a gene: 14. In DNA, the CDR3 is TGTGCCAGCAGCTTAAGGACTAGCGGGATAGCCCTGGTCGGGCAGTACTTC. It translates to CASSLRTSGIALVGQYF.

This rearrangement joins TRBV19 to TRBJ2-5; maybe TRBD2 (5 bases). Trimming removed 8 bases from V and 7 bases from J, with 11 bases in between. This CDR3 comprises 11 residues. Germline-derived CDR1 and CDR2 are LNHDA and SQIVND (reference sequence). The CDR3, as DNA: TGTGCCAGTTACCGGGGTGGGACCCAGTACTTC. Protein sequence: CASYRGGTQYF. Based on the CDR3 plus reference TRBV19 and TRBJ2-5, the full variable domain is DGGITQSPKYLFRKEGQNVTLSCEQNLNHDAMYWYRQDPGQGLRLIYYSQIVNDFQKGDIAEGYSVSREKKESFPLTVTSAQKNPTAFYLCASYRGGTQYFGPGTRLLVL.

The rearrangement joins TRBV28 to TRBJ1-2; 7 bases line up with TRBD1. The junction had 10 bases not matched to a gene; V was cut back by 6 bases and J by 3 bases. Germline CDR1 is MDHEN and CDR2 is SYDVKM. The CDR3 length is 15 residues. The CDR3 region has the DNA TGTGCCAGCAGCAAAAACAGGGGACAATACTATGGCTACACCTTC. Amino acid sequence: CASSKNRGQYYGYTF.

The V and J genes are TRBV19 and TRBJ2-7; 8 nucleotides agree with TRBD2. The germline CDR1 and CDR2 sequences are LNHDA and SQIVND (reference sequence). This CDR3 comprises 13 residues. Unmatched junction bases numbered 1, after V lost 5 bases and J lost 1 base. CDR3 sequence (DNA): TGTGCCAGTAGTCGGGGGGGTTCCTACGAGCAGTACTTC. This codes for CASSRGGSYEQYF. Variable domain in full (rest from reference TRBV19 and TRBJ2-7): DGGITQSPKYLFRKEGQNVTLSCEQNLNHDAMYWYRQDPGQGLRLIYYSQIVNDFQKGDIAEGYSVSREKKESFPLTVTSAQKNPTAFYLCASSRGGSYEQYFGPGTRLTVT.

V and J are TRBV2 and TRBJ1-1; 7 nucleotides agree with TRBD1. This CDR3 has 13 amino acids. J lost 5 bases, V lost 8 bases, and 8 bases had no gene match. CDR1 is SNHLY, CDR2 FYNNEI, per germline. This CDR3 is CASVEGAWTEAFF. CDR3 sequence (DNA): TGTGCCAGCGTCGAGGGGGCGTGGACTGAAGCTTTCTTT.

The rearrangement joins TRBV18 to TRBJ1-1; no firm D call. Trimming removed 4 bases at V and 2 bases at J, with 8 bases between. The germline CDR1 and CDR2 sequences are KGHSH and LQKENI. CDR3 size: 13 residues. CDR3 residues: CASSQQENTEAFF. Here the CDR3 DNA reads TGTGCCAGCTCACAGCAGGAAAACACTGAAGCTTTCTTT.

This rearrangement joins TRBV12-3 or TRBV12-4 to TRBJ1-1, with TRBD1 identical over 9 bases. The CDR3 extends over 13 amino acids. The V and J ends lost 5 bases and 5 bases, in that order; junction bases with no gene match: 3. This chain's CDR3 is CASSQTGGTEAFF. In nucleotides, the CDR3 is TGTGCCAGCAGTCAGACAGGGGGAACTGAAGCTTTCTTT.

The chain employs TRBV7-2 and TRBJ2-7; the D gene is possibly TRBD2 (5 bases). Germline lookup yields CDR1 SGHTA and CDR2 FQGNSA. CDR3 length: 15 amino acids. Trimming took off 0 bases at V and 0 bases at J, with 9 bases between the two ends. CDR3 bases: TGTGCCAGCAGCTTAGCGGCGGGTAGCTCCTACGAGCAGTACTTC. It is translated as CASSLAAGSSYEQYF.

The chain links TRBV6-6 to TRBJ2-2, with 7 bases aligning to TRBD1. CDR3 length equals 13 residues. The germline V gene encodes CDR1 MNHNY and CDR2 SVGAGI (reference sequence). After removal of 6 bases from V and 5 bases from J, the junction contained 3 bases not matched to a gene. The CDR3 protein is CASRTRGTGELFF. CDR3 DNA sequence: TGTGCCAGCAGAACCAGGGGGACCGGGGAGCTGTTTTTT.

This chain connects TRBV6-5 to TRBJ1-1; D not resolved. The V gene's germline CDR1 is MNHEY and CDR2 SVGAGI. V shed 11 bases and J shed 4 bases, with 17 bases lying between them. This CDR3 region has 13 residues. The DNA for the CDR3 is TGTGCCGTCTCAGCACAGTTGGGCACTGAAGCTTTCTTT. This gives the protein CAVSAQLGTEAFF.

The V and J genes are TRBV19 and TRBJ1-6, with D possibly being TRBD1 (6 bases). V was shortened by 6 bases and J by 10 bases, with 10 bases between the two germline ends. Germline V gene data show CDR1 as LNHDA and CDR2 as SQIVND (reference sequence). This CDR3 spans 12 amino acids. CDR3 sequence: CASSLQGSPLHF. Written as DNA, the CDR3 is TGTGCCAGTAGCCTACAGGGATCACCCCTCCACTTT.

The chain couples TRBV19 to TRBJ2-7; no clear D gene. The CDR3 totals 14 residues. Trimming stripped 5 bases from V and 0 bases from J, with 11 bases between. CDR1 and CDR2 (germline): LNHDA, SQIVND (reference sequence). CDR3 region: CASSVRQFSYEQYF. In DNA form, the CDR3 reads TGTGCCAGTAGTGTCAGGCAGTTCTCCTACGAGCAGTACTTC. The variable domain in full, completed from reference TRBV19 and TRBJ2-7, reads DGGITQSPKYLFRKEGQNVTLSCEQNLNHDAMYWYRQDPGQGLRLIYYSQIVNDFQKGDIAEGYSVSREKKESFPLTVTSAQKNPTAFYLCASSVRQFSYEQYFGPGTRLTVT.